This T cell receptor beta chain was sequenced for a study of blood T cell repertoires in COVID-19 (dated by TCRdb to about 2020). Describing the broader study: Collaborator samples came from the United States, Italy and Spain and covered acute and convalescent phases of COVID-19. The prospective study material was composed of cDNA or gDNA derived from T cells, B-cell-depleted T cells, or PBMCs. The dataset comprised deeply sampled blood TCRbeta repertoires from subjects exposed to, actively infected with, or recovered from COVID-19. The repertoires were made available in a free public database intended to serve as a resource for research on the immune response to SARS-CoV-2. The samples were drawn from the first 160 participants of the ongoing ImmuneRACE study and from 1,254 subjects provided by 6 global collaborators. A de-identified subject ID, COVID-19 status, age in years and sex were almost always included in the sample metadata. Where available, HLA class I and class II types were taken from metadata supplied by the sample provider and were not determined by assay-based typing.

About this clone: Its antigen remains unidentified. No qualities accompany the bases; no much larger clone lies one base away. Different DNA sequences within this sample yield the same CDR3.

Study-wide conclusions, independent of this receptor: Clinical and demographic metadata were provided uncurated, with the amount varying by source and participant.

Enrolling through a virtual design, the prospective study's participants ranged in age from roughly 18 to 90 years and lived across 24 United States geographic areas. Cohort assignment in the prospective study relied on participant-reported clinical history from a screening survey and a study questionnaire. ImmuneRACE Cohort 3 recovered participants were defined by two consecutive negative NP/OP PCR tests, healthcare professional clearance, or symptom resolution. In the prospective study, mobile phlebotomists collected whole blood, serum and a nasopharyngeal or oropharyngeal swab from each participant. Participants in the prospective study had the option to provide additional blood draws and questionnaires over a roughly two-month period. Before DNA extraction, blood samples from the prospective study were shipped at room temperature or frozen. TCRbeta CDR3 regions were amplified from genomic DNA using the immunoSEQ Assay, a bias-controlled multiplex PCR. Turning to the authors' computational methods: The number of nucleated cells in each sample was estimated from the amplification of reference gene primers within the assay. To quantify the absolute abundance of each unique TCRbeta CDR3 rearrangement, sequence reads were collapsed and filtered. Productive Simpson clonality was computed per sample as the square root of Simpson's diversity index over productive rearrangements. Drawn from immuneACCESS, this table holds only the in-frame rearrangements with V and J called that TCRdb kept. Clones are partly lost; checked studies trace under half to an unresolved V gene and leave the rest unexplained. The V and J calls and the clone size are those of that table, but D and trimming were determined from the DNA. The sample has roughly 310,000 clones on record, around nine tenths of them singletons. The biggest ten clones account for around 2.5% of the sample.

There are 11 amino acids in the CDR3, from cysteine to phenylalanine inclusive. Only the CDR3 DNA is retained, 33 bases long and in frame from the first base. The CDR1 and CDR2 encoded by the germline V gene are SNHLY and FYNNEI. The V end loses 5 bases and the J end loses 0 bases, and a stretch of 2 bases separates them. The chain was built from TRBV2 and TRBJ2-7, with the D gene not clear enough to name. Material for sequencing was PBMCs or T cells enriched from blood (not recorded which). This TCR came from a man aged 60-69 years who had recovered from COVID-19. CDR3 loop: CASSYSYEQYF. The bases are TGTGCCAGCAGTTACTCCTACGAGCAGTACTTC.